What follows describes a single T cell receptor beta chain. Assay used: immunoSEQ multiplex PCR; TCRdb lists only in-frame clones, some missing. The sample records tens of thousands of clones, 85% to 90% being singletons. This entry comes from a study of blood T cell repertoires in COVID-19. The germline gives CDR1 SGHVS, CDR2 FQNEAQ. Unmatched junction bases numbered 9, after V lost 1 base and J lost 8 bases. This CDR3 is built from 17 residues. The sequence was collected from a woman between 70 and 85 years old with acute or convalescent COVID-19. The genes are TRBV7-8 and TRBJ1-4; TRBD1 aligns across 11 bases. The specimen sequenced was peripheral blood. CDR3 sequence (DNA): TGTGCCAGCAGCTTAGTCGTGGCGGGGACAGGGGGAGAAAAACTGTTTTTT. It translates to CASSLVVAGTGGEKLFF.